Listed below are T cell receptor beta chains from one sample, sequenced in a study of identical twins. TCRdb used MiXCR to reprocess the 5' RACE reads, holding one entry per CDR3 protein. The sample shows about 520,000 distinct CDR3 sequences, 22% of them seen only once. Another study also made use of these data, one on T cells expressing NK-cell markers.

The sequenced sample was CD4+ T cells sorted from blood. These receptors all come from a woman aged 18-29 years in good health. CDR3s leave out the opening cysteine and the closing phenylalanine or tryptophan. Not all rows give a size; the values are once, few, many and, for expanded clones, a class.

few,TRBV10-3,TRBJ1-2,ATGPGVGYT
many,TRBV12-3/TRBV12-4,TRBJ1-2,ASSLARGGYGYT
many,TRBV12-3/TRBV12-4,TRBJ2-5,ASSFSGGETQY
-,TRBV4-3,TRBJ2-2,ASSQRAPNTGELF
-,TRBV5-1,TRBJ2-1,ASSPEGFYNEQF
-,TRBV20-1,TRBJ2-3,SAPPRASTDTQY
-,TRBV5-4,TRBJ1-1,ASSLTGRMNTEAF
few,TRBV5-1,TRBJ1-2,ASRTGVGYGYT
few,TRBV20-1,TRBJ2-5,SATDRYQETQY
-,TRBV9,TRBJ2-5,ASSVSLGREETQY
-,TRBV5-1,TRBJ2-7,ASSLQRSVYEQY
few,TRBV4-1,TRBJ1-1,ASSHESTEAF
-,TRBV29-1,TRBJ1-4,SVRDSDEKLF
-,TRBV30,TRBJ2-7,AWSVSGRGPEQY
-,TRBV20-1,TRBJ2-1,SASGVRGGTYNEQF
-,TRBV7-2,TRBJ1-1,ASRPQFSNTEAF
-,TRBV7-2,TRBJ1-1,ASSLFGRASQTEAF
-,TRBV7-9,TRBJ1-2,ASSFYWGGSIGYGYT
few,TRBV5-1,TRBJ1-4,ASSFGGGSTNEKLF
few,TRBV27,TRBJ1-2,ASSFMGQGNYGYT
few,TRBV11-2,TRBJ2-7,ASSSLDRPYEQY
-,TRBV4-2,TRBJ1-2,ASSQGGARGFHGYT
-,TRBV20-1,TRBJ1-2,SAFRWGTYGYT
-,TRBV4-1,TRBJ2-3,ASSQFPGLAYTDTQY
few,TRBV20-1,TRBJ2-1,SAGGGSGLGLEQF
few,TRBV5-1,TRBJ1-2,ASSLEGVRPPGYT
many,TRBV2,TRBJ2-1,ASDRASGRIDGF
few,TRBV20-1,TRBJ2-5,SARAGTYLRETQY
-,TRBV7-7,TRBJ2-1,ASSLLAGGPYNEQF
few,TRBV12-3/TRBV12-4,TRBJ1-2,ASSFGRTVGYT
-,TRBV2,TRBJ2-5,ASHLSGSEETQY
-,TRBV15,TRBJ2-2,ATSTSSGGRIANTGELF
few,TRBV2,TRBJ2-1,ASRTGRWREQF
-,TRBV5-6,TRBJ2-3,ASSRPPARADTQY
-,TRBV7-2,TRBJ2-6,ASRHGQGYSGANVLT
-,TRBV6-2/TRBV6-3,TRBJ2-1,ASSLAARGILWF
once,TRBV6-5,TRBJ2-4,ASSSPGGKNIQY
-,TRBV5-6,TRBJ2-7,ASSRAGLADTYEQY
few,TRBV5-1,TRBJ2-3,ASSPQSGSRDTQY
-,TRBV3-1,TRBJ1-2,ASSQGTSGYT
-,TRBV6-5,TRBJ1-2,ASSYGGQGAREDGYT
few,TRBV6-1,TRBJ2-1,ASNRQGTYNEQF
-,TRBV7-9,TRBJ2-2,ASSLRQGPGELF
many,TRBV7-2,TRBJ2-3,ASSSRALGTDTQY
-,TRBV20-1,TRBJ2-3,SARASGGLEDTQY
-,TRBV20-1,TRBJ2-3,SARMRGLADTQY